This T cell receptor (beta chain) was obtained from a study of neurological immune-mediated disorders. Time point described: longitudinal time-point 3. This clonotype was detected ten times or more. The antigen remains unidentified. Study-level points and caveats: Expanded clones shared no identical CDR3 amino acid sequences across subjects, which suggested private TCR-beta repertoires in all groups. While HTLV-1-associated myelopathy showed the greatest TCR clonal expansion, multiple sclerosis showed the least, falling below healthy controls.

This CDR3 spans 14 amino acids. Germline V lookup: CDR1 SGHRS, CDR2 YFSETQ. V was trimmed by 0 bases and J by 6 bases, leaving 10 bases between them. The cDNA was synthesized by means of template-switch 5'RACE, which was carried out with 10-nucleotide random UMIs. Sequencing runs each generated in excess of 180 million TCR-beta sequences derived from 15-18 subjects. TCRdb re-analysed the 5' RACE reads in MiXCR, keeping a single row per CDR3 protein. The table shows approximately 47,000 distinct CDR3 sequences, with 10% to 15% occurring only once. Sequenced: PBMCs. This chain joins TRBV5-1 and TRBJ2-1; D assignment may be TRBD1 or TRBD2 (5 bases each). The source of this sequence is a male donor with HTLV-1-associated myelopathy (HAM/TSP). The CDR3 DNA is TGCGCCAGCAGCTTGGAACTCGGGGCCAATGAGCAGTTCTTC. Amino acid sequence: CASSLELGANEQFF.